This T cell receptor beta chain was captured in a study of PD-1 blockade in classical Hodgkin lymphoma. Whole-study results and caveats: Individuals initiating nivolumab under 1 year after ASCT were excluded. At baseline, newly diagnosed patients reportedly showed less TCR diversity than healthy donors. Significant TCR diversity gains by C4D1 occurred in CD4+ but not CD8+ cells.

Each patient relapsed following autologous stem cell transplantation, and prior brentuximab vedotin exposure differed. Magnetic negative selection, applied to thawed PBMCs, was used to isolate the CD8+ T cells. TCRdb's table, derived via immunoSEQ multiplex PCR, lists solely in-frame clones and lacks some. The sample lists some 25,000 clones; 70% to 90% were seen once. This CDR3 has 17 amino acids. V lost 0 bases to trimming and J lost 1 base; unmatched junction nucleotides: 5. CDR1 and CDR2 from the germline V gene are SGDLS and YYNGEE. This clone was seen more than once but under ten times. The antigen is not known.

The rearrangement joins TRBV9 to TRBJ2-5; TRBD2 matches at 11 bases. This TCR derives from a human donor with classical Hodgkin lymphoma. Sequences were derived from CD8+ T cells from blood, sampled at baseline. The CDR3 reads CASSVVGTSGFQETQYF. CDR3 coding DNA: TGTGCCAGCAGCGTAGTGGGGACTAGCGGATTCCAAGAGACCCAGTACTTC. Drawing the rest from reference TRBV9 and TRBJ2-5, the complete variable domain is DSGVTQTPKHLITATGQRVTLRCSPRSGDLSVYWYQQSLDQGLQFLIQYYNGEERAKGNILERFSAQQFPDLHSELNLSSLELGDSALYFCASSVVGTSGFQETQYFGPGTRLLVL.